One and the same sample provided the 32 T cell receptor beta chains below, sequenced in a study of CD8 T cells in ankylosing spondylitis. General study findings and limits: Blood from ankylosing spondylitis patients appeared to carry a characteristic roughly eight-variant TCR beta motif.

TCRdb re-called the 5' RACE reads with MiXCR, one entry per CDR3 protein. The table lists 350,000 or so distinct CDR3 sequences, roughly 8% of them singletons. Antigens for these TCRs are unknown. Source material: blood, either unsorted or a sorted T cell fraction (not recorded which). The receptors originated from a male donor with ankylosing spondylitis.

This clonotype occurred many times. The genes are TRBV29-1 and TRBJ1-1; D is undetermined. The CDR3 sequence is 15 residues long. CDR1 is SQVTM, CDR2 ANQGSEA, per germline. CDR3 in DNA: TGCATCGATGTTCCCCAACTGGGAGGGAACACTGAAGCTTTCTTT. Amino acid sequence: CIDVPQLGGNTEAFF.

V gene TRBV2 combines with J gene TRBJ2-7; 10 bases are shared with TRBD1. The CDR3 runs 12 residues. With 6 bases clipped from V and 6 bases from J, the junction kept 2 bases outside the gene matches. Germline CDR1 reads SNHLY; CDR2 reads FYNNEI. The CDR3 protein is CASRRDRGEQYF. CDR3 bases: TGTGCCAGCAGGAGGGACAGGGGCGAGCAGTACTTC.

V and J are TRBV3-1 and TRBJ2-7; D is unclear. From germline, CDR1 is LGHDT and CDR2 YNNKEL (reference sequence). Trimming pared 4 bases from V and 4 bases from J, leaving 17 bases between. CDR3 size: 15 residues. In DNA form, the CDR3 reads TGTGCCAGCAGCCCCCAATTGGGTCCTCAATACGAGCAGTACTTC. Protein sequence: CASSPQLGPQYEQYF.

This clonotype has more than one count but fewer than ten. CDR3 residues: CASSLEGVSNQPQHF. In nucleotides, the CDR3 is TGCGCCAGCAGCTTGGAGGGGGTAAGCAATCAGCCCCAGCATTTT. The rearrangement uses TRBV5-1 and TRBJ1-5; maybe TRBD1 (6 bases). The CDR3 runs to 15 residues. CDR1 is SGHRS, CDR2 YFSETQ, per germline. Deletions cut 0 bases from V and 1 base from J, with 8 bases between.

This clonotype was detected a few times. The chain uses TRBV20-1 and TRBJ2-5, with 10 bases lining up with TRBD2. With 8 bases clipped from V and 5 bases from J, the junction kept 11 bases outside the gene matches. The CDR3 has 14 residues. The germline CDR1 and CDR2 sequences are DFQATT and SNEGSKA (reference sequence). The CDR3 region is CSWVSSGSSETQYF. CDR3 coding DNA: TGCAGTTGGGTTTCTAGCGGGAGTAGTGAGACCCAGTACTTC.

The V gene is TRBV10-3, the J gene TRBJ2-1, with D tentatively TRBD2 (6 bases). Trimming took 1 base from V and 5 from J, leaving 9 bases between them. Germline CDR1 is ENHRY and CDR2 is SYGVKD. This CDR3 has 14 residues. Written as DNA, the CDR3 is TGTGCCATCAGTGAGTTGGGACTTCACAATGAGCAGTTCTTC. Encoded protein: CAISELGLHNEQFF.

This clonotype occurred a few times. The rearrangement joins TRBV24-1 to TRBJ2-5; D ambiguous. CDR1 and CDR2 (germline): KGHDR, SFDVKD. With 3 bases removed from V and 2 bases from J, the gap between germline ends came to 18 bases. This CDR3 has 17 amino acids. This CDR3 is CATSDPQTWQSQETQYF. As DNA, the CDR3 is TGTGCCACCAGTGATCCGCAAACATGGCAGAGTCAAGAGACCCAGTACTTC.

The genes are TRBV12-3 or TRBV12-4 and TRBJ2-1; D might be TRBD2 (6 bases). The CDR3 has 12 amino acids. Trimming cost V 7 bases and J 7 bases, with 11 bases left between them. The CDR3 region is CASIAGGNEQFF. The DNA of the CDR3 is TGTGCCAGCATCGCCGGGGGTAATGAGCAGTTCTTC.

In this sample, this clonotype turned up many times. The chain combines TRBV7-2 with TRBJ1-6; no clear D gene. Trimming stripped 4 bases from V and 5 bases from J, with 9 bases between. This CDR3 is built from 14 residues. The germline gives CDR1 SGHTA, CDR2 FQGNSA. CDR3 nucleotides: TGTGCCAGCAGCTATACGGGGAATAATTCACCCCTCCACTTT. This encodes CASSYTGNNSPLHF. Looking up the rest from reference TRBV7-2 and TRBJ1-6 gives the full variable domain: GAGVSQSPSNKVTEKGKDVELRCDPISGHTALYWYRQSLGQGLEFLIYFQGNSAPDKSGLPSDRFSAERTGGSVSTLTIQRTQQEDSAVYLCASSYTGNNSPLHFGNGTRLTVT.

This clonotype was counted between two and nine times. This chain uses TRBV7-2 with TRBJ2-2; 7 positions match TRBD1. J gave up 6 bases and V 0 bases, and 4 bases lay outside the gene matches. CDR1 and CDR2 from the germline V gene are SGHTA and FQGNSA. The CDR3 contains 15 residues. The CDR3 loop is CASSLAPGGAGELFF. The CDR3 region has the DNA TGTGCCAGCAGCTTAGCGCCAGGGGGTGCCGGGGAGCTGTTTTTT.

This clonotype has only a few counts. The chain employs TRBV7-3 and TRBJ2-2; possibly TRBD2 for D (5 bases). Per the germline V gene, CDR1 is SGHTA and CDR2 is FQGTGA. This CDR3 has 13 amino acids. V was cut by 4 bases and J by 4 bases, with 7 bases left in between. The CDR3 loop reads CASSSEGTGELFF. The CDR3 DNA is TGTGCCAGCAGCTCCGAGGGCACCGGGGAGCTGTTTTTT.

This clonotype was seen ten or more times. Here the CDR3 DNA reads TGTGCCAGCAGCCCAAGATCCATGGGTGAAGCTTTCTTT. Its translation: CASSPRSMGEAFF. This rearrangement joins TRBV9 to TRBJ1-1; D unresolved. V was pared by 4 bases and J by 7 bases, with 14 bases between. The CDR3 runs to 13 residues. The germline V gene has CDR1 SGDLS and CDR2 YYNGEE.

The chain carries TRBV19 and TRBJ1-3; D is unresolved. The V gene lost 4 bases and the J gene lost 0 bases, with 13 bases spanning the gap. CDR3 length equals 16 residues. Germline loops: CDR1 LNHDA, CDR2 SQIVND (reference sequence). The CDR3 DNA is TGTGCCAGTAGTACACTCATCGCATTCTCTGGAAACACCATATATTTT. Protein: CASSTLIAFSGNTIYF.

The sample holds a few counts of this clonotype. J is TRBJ1-5 and V is TRBV2; 8 nucleotides line up with TRBD1. There are 15 residues in the CDR3. J gave up 6 bases and V 1 base, and 5 bases lay outside the gene matches. Germline lookup yields CDR1 SNHLY and CDR2 FYNNEI. CDR3 coding DNA: TGTGCCAGCAGTGAAGGACAGGGGCGACTTCAGCCCCAGCATTTT. This translates into CASSEGQGRLQPQHF.

This clonotype occurred a few times. The chain is built from TRBV9 and TRBJ2-3; 9 bases match TRBD1. With V trimmed by 3 bases and J by 2 bases, 10 bases remained unmatched. Germline CDR1 SGDLS, CDR2 YYNGEE. The CDR3 runs to 17 residues. DNA of the CDR3: TGTGCCAGCAGCGACCACCCCGGGACAGGGATCACAGATACGCAGTATTTT. Its translation: CASSDHPGTGITDTQYF.

The sample holds many counts of this clonotype. V gene TRBV29-1 combines with J gene TRBJ2-7; no definite D call. Per the germline V gene, CDR1 is SQVTM and CDR2 is ANQGSEA. This CDR3 spans 11 amino acids. The V and J ends lost 4 bases and 4 bases respectively, with 8 bases between them. The CDR3 loop is CSVGADYEQYF. The CDR3 coding sequence is TGCAGCGTTGGGGCGGATTACGAGCAGTACTTC.

This clonotype has a handful of counts. The rearrangement uses TRBV7-6 and TRBJ2-5; D is undetermined. Trimming took off 6 bases at V and 3 bases at J, with 11 bases between the two ends. The germline V gene has CDR1 SGHVS and CDR2 FNYEAQ. The CDR3 has 13 residues. The CDR3 here is CASRRIAEETQYF. CDR3 nucleotide sequence: TGTGCCAGCAGGCGAATAGCAGAAGAGACCCAGTACTTC. Full variable domain (remainder filled in from reference TRBV7-6 and TRBJ2-5): GAGVSQSPRYKVTKRGQDVALRCDPISGHVSLYWYRQALGQGPEFLTYFNYEAQQDKSGLPNDRFSAERPEGSISTLTIQRTEQRDSAMYRCASRRIAEETQYFGPGTRLLVL.

This clonotype has more than one count but fewer than ten. The J gene is TRBJ1-1, the V gene TRBV14, with TRBD1 matching 10 bases. Trimming took 4 bases from V and 4 from J; bases not matched to a gene: 9. Germline CDR1 SGHDN, CDR2 FVKESK. The length of the CDR3 is 16 residues. The CDR3 here is CASSPGQGSGGTEAFF. The CDR3 coding sequence is TGTGCCAGCAGCCCGGGACAGGGGTCGGGAGGCACTGAAGCTTTCTTT.

A few counts support this clonotype. The chain combines TRBV6-2 or TRBV6-3 with TRBJ1-3; TRBD1 is a possible D gene (5 bases). V gave up 7 bases and J gave up 4 bases, with 14 bases separating them. The germline V gene has CDR1 MNHEY and CDR2 SVGEGT. This CDR3 contains 14 residues. The CDR3 here is CASTPGTSGNTIYF. CDR3 DNA sequence: TGTGCCAGCACCCCGGGGACGTCCGGAAACACCATATATTTT.

This clonotype was counted only a few times. The chain has TRBV6-1 and TRBJ1-1, with a tentative D call TRBD1 (5 bases). CDR3 length: 13 residues. Germline-derived CDR1 and CDR2 are MNHNS and SASEGT. V shed 9 bases and J shed 4 bases, with 15 bases lying between them. DNA of the CDR3: TGTGCCAGTAACGTTGACAGTGGCACTGAAGCTTTCTTT. Translating gives CASNVDSGTEAFF.

V usage is TRBV7-2 and J usage is TRBJ2-1, with TRBD2 as a possible D gene (5 bases). CDR3 length equals 15 residues. In germline, CDR1 is SGHTA, CDR2 FQGNSA. V was shortened by 2 bases and J by 3 bases, with 11 bases between the two germline ends. For the CDR3, the DNA is TGTGCCAGCAGCTTATCCCCACTAGGCTACAATGAGCAGTTCTTC. Protein: CASSLSPLGYNEQFF.

This clonotype was counted many times. The chain uses TRBV12-3 or TRBV12-4 and TRBJ1-1, with D uncertain. V shed 3 bases and J shed 6 bases, with 11 bases lying between them. The CDR3 runs to 13 residues. The DNA of the CDR3 is TGTGCCAGCAGTTTGGTCTCCACCGCTGAAGCTTTCTTT. Residues: CASSLVSTAEAFF.

In this sample, this clonotype turned up a few times. The V call is TRBV7-6, the J call TRBJ2-7, with TRBD2 as a possible D gene (6 bases). The CDR3 consists of 16 residues. The germline V and J ends were trimmed by 5 bases and 3 bases, with 20 bases remaining between them. Germline V gene data show CDR1 as SGHVS and CDR2 as FNYEAQ. The CDR3 DNA reads as TGTGCCAGCAGCCTCAGTGCGGGACGGGGTTTCTACGAGCAGTACTTC. Translation gives CASSLSAGRGFYEQYF. The whole variable domain, filled in from reference TRBV7-6 and TRBJ2-7, reads GAGVSQSPRYKVTKRGQDVALRCDPISGHVSLYWYRQALGQGPEFLTYFNYEAQQDKSGLPNDRFSAERPEGSISTLTIQRTEQRDSAMYRCASSLSAGRGFYEQYFGPGTRLTVT.

This clonotype has more than one count but fewer than ten. V usage is TRBV7-3 and J usage is TRBJ2-1; the match to TRBD2 covers 9 bases. The trim removed 2 bases at V and 9 bases at J, leaving 2 bases unmatched. This CDR3 spans 13 amino acids. The germline V gene has CDR1 SGHTA and CDR2 FQGTGA. In DNA form, the CDR3 reads TGTGCCAGCAGCTTACTAGCGGGACTTGAGCAGTTCTTC. Translation gives CASSLLAGLEQFF.

The chain couples TRBV7-3 to TRBJ2-3, with D unresolved. This CDR3 has 14 amino acids. Germline values: CDR1 SGHTA, CDR2 FQGTGA. Trimming cost V 5 bases and J 5 bases, with 14 bases left between them. CDR3 DNA: TGTGCCAGCAGCCAAATACGATGGGGAGATACGCAGTATTTT. This codes for CASSQIRWGDTQYF.

J is TRBJ2-1 and V is TRBV7-3; no reliable D call. V lost 5 bases and J 7 bases, leaving 12 bases between the germline ends. The CDR3 totals 13 residues. CDR1 SGHTA and CDR2 FQGTGA come from the germline V gene. In DNA form, the CDR3 reads TGTGCCAGCAGCCTAGGGTCGCTAAATGAGCAGTTCTTC. This translates into CASSLGSLNEQFF.

This clonotype was seen more than once but under ten times. This chain links TRBV6-5 with TRBJ2-5; D gene ambiguous. The CDR3 sequence is 13 residues long. Trimming shortened V by 0 bases and J by 4 bases, and 6 bases separated the two germline ends. The germline gives CDR1 MNHEY, CDR2 SVGAGI. CDR3 protein: CASSYSGRETQYF. Written as DNA, the CDR3 is TGTGCCAGCAGTTACTCAGGGCGAGAGACCCAGTACTTC.

The V call is TRBV5-1, the J call TRBJ2-7; 7 bases agree with TRBD1. The CDR3 is 15 amino acids. V was clipped by 3 bases and J by 0 bases; unmatched bases: 6. The germline gives CDR1 SGHRS, CDR2 YFSETQ. CDR3 protein: CASSWGTDDSYEQYF. The CDR3 nucleotides read TGCGCCAGCAGCTGGGGGACAGACGACTCCTACGAGCAGTACTTC.

This clonotype showed up many times. The chain is built from TRBV7-8 and TRBJ1-4; possibly TRBD1 for D (5 bases). Trimming left V 1 base short and J 5 bases short, with 14 bases between. The CDR3 totals 16 residues. Germline V gene lookup returns CDR1 SGHVS and CDR2 FQNEAQ. The CDR3 reads CASSLVSGTGNEKLFF. CDR3 DNA sequence: TGTGCCAGCAGCTTAGTGTCCGGGACCGGGAATGAAAAACTGTTTTTT.

The rearrangement joins TRBV6-1 to TRBJ1-2; 9 bases are shared with TRBD1. CDR3 length: 13 amino acids. CDR1 MNHNS and CDR2 SASEGT come from the germline V gene. J lost 6 bases, V lost 6 bases, and 5 bases had no gene match. CDR3 protein: CASRRDRGDGYTF. CDR3 DNA sequence: TGTGCCAGCAGGAGAGACAGGGGGGATGGCTACACCTTC.

This clonotype came up a few times. The rearrangement joins TRBV29-1 to TRBJ2-3, with 12 bases fitting TRBD2. V lost 4 bases and J lost 5; bases outside the gene matches: 1. Germline CDR1 SQVTM, CDR2 ANQGSEA. This CDR3 comprises 13 residues. Here the CDR3 reads CSVVGLAGDTQYF. The CDR3 DNA sequence: TGCAGCGTTGTGGGACTAGCGGGAGATACGCAGTATTTT.

For this clonotype: One base away lies a much larger clone, so this may be a sequencing read error. The rearrangement uses TRBV10-3 and TRBJ1-1; maybe TRBD1 (5 bases). The CDR3 covers 13 residues. The germline V gene has CDR1 ENHRY and CDR2 SYGVKD. The CDR3 DNA reads TGTGCCACTTCACAGGAGATGAACACTGAAGCTTACTTT. Its protein is CATSQEMNTEAYF.